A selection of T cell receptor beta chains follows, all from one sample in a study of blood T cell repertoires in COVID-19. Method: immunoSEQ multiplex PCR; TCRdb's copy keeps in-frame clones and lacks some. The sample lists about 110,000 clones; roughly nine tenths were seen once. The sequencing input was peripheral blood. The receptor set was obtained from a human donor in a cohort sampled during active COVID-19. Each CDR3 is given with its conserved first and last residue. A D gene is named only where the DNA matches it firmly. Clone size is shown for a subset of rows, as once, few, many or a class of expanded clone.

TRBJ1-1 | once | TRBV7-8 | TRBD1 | TGTGCCAGCAGCTTAACCGAAAACAGGGGTTCTTCTGAAGCTTTCTTT | CASSLTENRGSSEAFF
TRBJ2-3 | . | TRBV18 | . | TGTGCCAGCAGACCAGTGGAGACCACAGATACGCAGTATTTT | CASRPVETTDTQYF
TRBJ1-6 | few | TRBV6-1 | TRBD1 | TGTGCCAGCAGTGAGCAAACAGGGGATAATTCACCCCTCCACTTT | CASSEQTGDNSPLHF
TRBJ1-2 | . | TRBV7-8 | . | TGTGCCAGCAGCTTAACCGTACAGGGAACCTATGGCTACACCTTC | CASSLTVQGTYGYTF
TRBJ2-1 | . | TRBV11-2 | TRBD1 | TGTGCCAGCGGGAGTGGCAGGGGGTACAATGAGCAGTTCTTC | CASGSGRGYNEQFF
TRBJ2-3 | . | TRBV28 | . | TGTGCCAGCAGTTTAAGTATTGAGGAGCTACATCGCGCAGATACGCAGTATTTT | CASSLSIEELHRADTQYF
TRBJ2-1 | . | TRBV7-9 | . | TGTGCCAGCAGCAAGGGACTTACTTACAATGAGCAGTTCTTC | CASSKGLTYNEQFF
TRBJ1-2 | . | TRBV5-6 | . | TGTGCCAGCAGCTCTGTGCGGAGTACTAACTATGGCTACACCTTC | CASSSVRSTNYGYTF
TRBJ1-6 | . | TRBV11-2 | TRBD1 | TGTGCCAGCAGCTCCCTAGACAGGGGGTCACCCCTCCACTTT | CASSSLDRGSPLHF
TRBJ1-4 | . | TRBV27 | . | TGTGCCAGCAGTTTATCCGCTATTCCAACTAATGAAAAACTGTTTTTT | CASSLSAIPTNEKLFF
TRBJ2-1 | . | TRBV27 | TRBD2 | TGTGCCAGCAGTTCCGCGGGAGTCGTTTACAATGAGCAGTTCTTC | CASSSAGVVYNEQFF
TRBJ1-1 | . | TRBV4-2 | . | TGTGCCAGCAGCCAAGGCGGGGCGGGGATAGCTGAAGCTTTCTTT | CASSQGGAGIAEAFF
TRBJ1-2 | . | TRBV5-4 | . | TGTGCCAGCAGCTCTTTAACAGGAACAGATGGCTACACCTTC | CASSSLTGTDGYTF
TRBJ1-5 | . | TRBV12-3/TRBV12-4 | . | TGTGCCAGTAGGAGGGTCGGCAATCAGCCCCAGCATTTT | CASRRVGNQPQHF
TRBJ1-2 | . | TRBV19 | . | TGTGCCAGTCACCAACAGGGAGTATGGGGCTACACCTTC | CASHQQGVWGYTF
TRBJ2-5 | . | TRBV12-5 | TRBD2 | TGTGCTAGTGGTACCGGGACTAAAGAGACCCAGTACTTC | CASGTGTKETQYF
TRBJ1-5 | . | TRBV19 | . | TGTGCCAGTAGTATAGAGCTGAACTATCAGCCCCAGCATTTT | CASSIELNYQPQHF
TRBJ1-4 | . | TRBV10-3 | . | TGTGCCATCAGTGAGTCGAACAGAGAGAATGAAAAACTGTTTTTT | CAISESNRENEKLFF
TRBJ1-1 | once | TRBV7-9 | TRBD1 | TGTGCCAGCAGCTTAGAGGGACAGGGGAACACTGAAGCTTTCTTT | CASSLEGQGNTEAFF
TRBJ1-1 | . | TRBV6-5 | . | TGTGCCAGCACCCGGGGGGGCGCGGTGAACACTGAAGCTTTCTTT | CASTRGGAVNTEAFF
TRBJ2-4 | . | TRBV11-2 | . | TGTGCCAGCAGCCGTAGGGGTTTCAAAAACATTCAGTACTTC | CASSRRGFKNIQYF
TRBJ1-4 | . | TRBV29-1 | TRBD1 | TGCAGCGCTCTCGACGACAGGGTGGGACTGTTTTTT | CSALDDRVGLFF
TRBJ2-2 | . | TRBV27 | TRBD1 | TGTGCCAGCAGTCTCACAGGGGTCGGGGAGCTGTTTTTT | CASSLTGVGELFF
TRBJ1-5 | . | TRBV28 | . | TGTGCCAGCGGGGGGGGCCCTTATAGCAATCAGCCCCAGCATTTT | CASGGGPYSNQPQHF
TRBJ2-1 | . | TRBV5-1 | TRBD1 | TGCGCCAGCAGCTTGGGACAGGGGCCAAACTCTGAGCAGTTCTTC | CASSLGQGPNSEQFF
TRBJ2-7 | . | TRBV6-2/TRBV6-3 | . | TGTGCCAGCAGTTACGGGACACTGTACGAGCAGTACTTC | CASSYGTLYEQYF
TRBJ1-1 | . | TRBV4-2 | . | TGTGCCAGCAGCCAAGACCCCGAGATGAACACTGAAGCTTTCTTT | CASSQDPEMNTEAFF
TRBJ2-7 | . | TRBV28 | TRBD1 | TGTGCCAGCAGTTCCCCCCTCATGATAACAGGGGGGTACGAGCAGTACTTC | CASSSPLMITGGYEQYF
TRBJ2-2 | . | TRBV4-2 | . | TGTGCCAGCAGCTTCGGGGTGAACACCGGGGAGCTGTTTTTT | CASSFGVNTGELFF
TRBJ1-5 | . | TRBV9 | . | TGTGCCGGCCCCAACAATCAGCCCCAGCATTTT | CAGPNNQPQHF
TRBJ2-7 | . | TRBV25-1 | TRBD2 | TGTGCCAGCAGTGTCGTTGTAGCGGGAGTGAGTTACGAGCAGTACTTC | CASSVVVAGVSYEQYF
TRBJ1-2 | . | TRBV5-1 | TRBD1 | TGCGCCAGCAGCTTGGGGGACAGGGCATATGGCTACACCTTC | CASSLGDRAYGYTF
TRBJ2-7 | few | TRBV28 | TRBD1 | TGTGCCATCAGAAAACCGGGACAGGGGTCCTACGAGCAGTACTTC | CAIRKPGQGSYEQYF
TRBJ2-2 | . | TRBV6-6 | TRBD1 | TGTGCCAGCAGCCCGGACAGGGTATACGGGGAGCTGTTTTTT | CASSPDRVYGELFF
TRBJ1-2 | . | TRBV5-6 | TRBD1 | TGTGCCAGCAGCTCCCCAAGAGACAGGGGTCCCTATGGCTACACCTTC | CASSSPRDRGPYGYTF
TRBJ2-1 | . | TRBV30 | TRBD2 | TGTGCCTGGAGCCCAGGACTAGCGGGGGGGCCTTGGATGTACAATGAGCAGTTCTTC | CAWSPGLAGGPWMYNEQFF
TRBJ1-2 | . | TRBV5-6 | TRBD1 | TGTGCCAGCACCAGGACAGGGGTTGACTATGGCTACACCTTC | CASTRTGVDYGYTF
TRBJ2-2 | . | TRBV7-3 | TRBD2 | TGTGCCAGCAGCCCCCAGCCGTTTCTAGCGGGGGCGGCCGGGGAGCTGTTTTTT | CASSPQPFLAGAAGELFF
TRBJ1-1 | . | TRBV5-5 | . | TGTGCCAGCAGAGAGACAGCTGAAGCTTTCTTT | CASRETAEAFF
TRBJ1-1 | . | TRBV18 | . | TGTGCCAGCTCACCGGCGGGGAACACTGAAGCTTTCTTT | CASSPAGNTEAFF
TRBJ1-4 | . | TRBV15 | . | TGTGCCACCAGCAGAGATCTGTGGGGTCAGGGGAACGAAAAACTGTTTTTT | CATSRDLWGQGNEKLFF
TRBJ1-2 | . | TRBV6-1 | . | TGTGCCAGCAGGCAACAGGCACCCTATGGCTACACCTTC | CASRQQAPYGYTF
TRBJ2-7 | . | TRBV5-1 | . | TGCGCCAGCAGCTTTGCGGCAGGGTCATCCTACGAGCAGTACTTC | CASSFAAGSSYEQYF
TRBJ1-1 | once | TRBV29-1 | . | TGCAGCGTTACTACAGGGTGGACTGAAGCTTTCTTT | CSVTTGWTEAFF
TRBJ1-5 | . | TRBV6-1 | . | TGTGCCAGCAGTGAAGGAGGCAGGGTATACCAGCCCCAGCATTTT | CASSEGGRVYQPQHF
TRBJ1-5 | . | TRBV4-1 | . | TGCGCCAGCAGCCAAGTTAGTCAACAGGGAAGAGGTCAGCCCCAGCATTTT | CASSQVSQQGRGQPQHF
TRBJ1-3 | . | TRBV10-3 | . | TGTGCCATCAGTGCGGGAGGGGACGGAAACACCATATATTTT | CAISAGGDGNTIYF
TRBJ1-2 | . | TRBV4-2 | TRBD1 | TGTGCCAGCAGCCAAGACTTCTGGACAGGGGCCAAAAATGGGATGAACTATGGCTACACCTTC | CASSQDFWTGAKNGMNYGYTF
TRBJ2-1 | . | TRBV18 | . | TGTGCCAGCTCACCACGATTAGAGGGATTTCATGAGCAGTTCTTC | CASSPRLEGFHEQFF
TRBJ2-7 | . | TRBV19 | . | TGTGCCAGTAGTATAGGACGGGGCGAGCAGTACTTC | CASSIGRGEQYF
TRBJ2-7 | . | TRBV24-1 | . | TGTGCCACCAGTGATAGAGCCTACGAGCAGTACTTC | CATSDRAYEQYF
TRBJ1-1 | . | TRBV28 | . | TGTGCCAGCAGTTCGGGGAACACTGAAGCTTTCTTT | CASSSGNTEAFF
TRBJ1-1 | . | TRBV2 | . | TGTGCCAGCAGTGAAGCCAGAACGGGGACTGAAGCTTTCTTT | CASSEARTGTEAFF
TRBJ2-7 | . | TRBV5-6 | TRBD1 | TGTGCCAGCAGCTTTAGGAGACAGGGGCTCTACGAGCAGTACTTC | CASSFRRQGLYEQYF
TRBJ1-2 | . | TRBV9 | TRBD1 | TGTGCCAGCAGCGATCCAGGGGGTAAAGGCTACACCTTC | CASSDPGGKGYTF
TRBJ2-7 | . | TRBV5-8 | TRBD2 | TGTGCCAGCAGCTTGGCCGTCGGGGGGGGCATTTACGAGCAGTACTTC | CASSLAVGGGIYEQYF
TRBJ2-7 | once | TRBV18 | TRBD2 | TGTGCCAGCTCACCCGGACTAGCGGGAGCCGAGCAGTACTTC | CASSPGLAGAEQYF
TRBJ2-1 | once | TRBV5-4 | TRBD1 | TGTGCCAGCAGCTTGACAGGGGGAGATGAGCAGTTCTTC | CASSLTGGDEQFF
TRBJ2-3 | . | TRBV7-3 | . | TGTGCCAGCAGCTTATTGGCGAGCGTGGGCACAGATACGCAGTATTTT | CASSLLASVGTDTQYF